These 18 T cell receptor beta chains were all obtained from the same sample, sequenced in a study of blood T cell repertoires in COVID-19. Profiling relied on immunoSEQ multiplex PCR, and the TCRdb table lists in-frame clones only, not all of them. The profile shows about 330,000 clones, roughly 90% of them singletons. The material sequenced was peripheral blood. Receptor source: a woman aged 50 to 60 with active or convalescent COVID-19.

This rearrangement joins TRBV28 to TRBJ1-1; D is unresolved. This CDR3 region has 14 residues. Germline CDR1 is MDHEN and CDR2 is SYDVKM. V was clipped by 3 bases and J by 2 bases, with 10 bases between them. The CDR3 DNA sequence: TGTGCCAGCAGTTTTCCCAGCGATAACACTGAAGCTTTCTTT. The encoded protein is CASSFPSDNTEAFF.

This clone was detected once. CDR3 residues: CASSSPGYNSPLHF. The CDR3 nucleotides are TGTGCCAGCAGTTCCCCGGGTTATAATTCACCCCTCCACTTT. The rearrangement links TRBV6-5 to TRBJ1-6; D unresolved. The germline CDR1 and CDR2 sequences are MNHEY and SVGAGI. The CDR3 loop spans 14 amino acids. The germline V and J ends were trimmed by 4 bases and 4 bases, with 8 bases remaining between them.

For this clone: This specimen includes other DNA sequences encoding the same CDR3. The chain couples TRBV9 to TRBJ2-7; TRBD1 matches at 11 bases. V lost 2 bases, J lost 2 bases, and 3 bases stayed unmatched. This CDR3 is built from 15 residues. CDR1 is SGDLS, CDR2 YYNGEE, per germline. The CDR3 nucleotides are TGTGCCAGCAGCGTCGGACAGGGGGCAGCCTACGAGCAGTACTTC. Amino acids: CASSVGQGAAYEQYF.

Only one count was recorded for this clone. The chain links TRBV10-3 to TRBJ2-3; TRBD1 matches at 7 bases. This CDR3 contains 14 residues. Germline V CDR1 and CDR2: ENHRY, SYGVKD. Trimming cost V 7 bases and J 0 bases; bases outside gene matches: 4. DNA for the CDR3: TGTGCCATCACCCGGGACAGTAGCACAGATACGCAGTATTTT. Translation gives CAITRDSSTDTQYF.

CDR3 coding DNA: TGTGCCAGCAGCCCCCCTGAGATGACAGGGCTGGGCACTGAAGCTTTCTTT. It codes for CASSPPEMTGLGTEAFF. The chain employs TRBV7-4 and TRBJ1-1, with 7 bases identical to TRBD1. Germline V gene data show CDR1 as SGHVT and CDR2 as SQSDAQ. V dropped 5 bases and J dropped 4; count of bases not matched to a gene: 16. CDR3 length: 17 residues. The variable domain in full, with the rest retrieved from reference TRBV7-4 and TRBJ1-1, is GAGVSQSPRYKVAKRGRDVALRCDSISGHVTLYWYRQTLGQGSEVLTYSQSDAQRDKSGRPSGRFSAERPERSVSTLKIQRTEQGDSAVYLCASSPPEMTGLGTEAFFGQGTRLTVV.

V is TRBV7-2 and J is TRBJ2-7; 11 nucleotides line up with TRBD1. This CDR3 is built from 14 residues. Germline CDR1 is SGHTA and CDR2 is FQGNSA. Trimming removed 5 bases from V and 5 bases from J; junction bases left unmatched: 5. The CDR3 DNA follows: TGTGCCAGCAGCCCTGGACAGGGGGCCCACGAGCAGTACTTC. As protein: CASSPGQGAHEQYF.

This clone has a single count. CDR3 residues: CAISAPTGVTEAFF. The DNA for the CDR3 is TGTGCCATCAGTGCCCCAACAGGGGTAACTGAAGCTTTCTTT. The rearrangement uses TRBV10-3 and TRBJ1-1, with 7 bases fitting TRBD1. Germline V lookup: CDR1 ENHRY, CDR2 SYGVKD. V lost 4 bases, J lost 5 bases, and 7 bases stayed unmatched. This CDR3 region has 14 residues.

The chain joins TRBV6-1 to TRBJ1-5; no clear D gene. This CDR3 is 12 amino acids long. Germline lookup yields CDR1 MNHNS and CDR2 SASEGT. V was trimmed by 3 bases and J by 11 bases, leaving 11 bases between them. The CDR3 coding sequence is TGTGCCAGCAGTGACCGGCCCCGGGCCCAGCATTTT. Encoded protein: CASSDRPRAQHF.

The genes are TRBV10-3 and TRBJ1-2; 9 nucleotides match TRBD1. Germline CDR1 is ENHRY and CDR2 is SYGVKD. The CDR3 contains 17 residues. V was clipped by 6 bases and J by 0 bases; unmatched bases: 11. This CDR3 is CAISDDRGYAANYGYTF. CDR3 in DNA: TGTGCCATCAGCGACGACAGGGGGTATGCAGCTAACTATGGCTACACCTTC.

The chain links TRBV11-3 to TRBJ2-5; TRBD1 matches 8 bases. This CDR3 is built from 15 residues. Germline V gene lookup returns CDR1 SGHNT and CDR2 YENEEA. Trimming took 5 bases from V and 1 from J; bases not matched to a gene: 6. The CDR3 bases are TGTGCCAGCAGCCTGACAGGGGCGTCCCAAGAGACCCAGTACTTC. Protein sequence: CASSLTGASQETQYF.

The V call is TRBV7-6, the J call TRBJ2-3; TRBD1 is a possible D gene (5 bases). Trimming pared 2 bases from V and 3 bases from J, leaving 15 bases between. CDR3 length: 16 amino acids. The V gene's germline CDR1 is SGHVS and CDR2 FNYEAQ. Written as DNA, the CDR3 is TGTGCCAGCAGCTTATGGGGTGATCAGGGTACAGATACGCAGTATTTT. Its translation: CASSLWGDQGTDTQYF. Together with reference TRBV7-6 and TRBJ2-3, the CDR3 gives the full variable domain: GAGVSQSPRYKVTKRGQDVALRCDPISGHVSLYWYRQALGQGPEFLTYFNYEAQQDKSGLPNDRFSAERPEGSISTLTIQRTEQRDSAMYRCASSLWGDQGTDTQYFGPGTRLTVL.

A single count supports this clone. The rearrangement joins TRBV25-1 to TRBJ1-1; 7 bases are shared with TRBD1. Germline-derived CDR1 and CDR2 are MGHDK and SYGVNS. J was trimmed by 4 bases and V by 8 bases; bases with no gene match: 1. The CDR3 is 11 amino acids. The CDR3 reads CASAGGTEAFF. CDR3 nucleotides: TGTGCCAGCGCAGGGGGCACTGAAGCTTTCTTT.

The V call is TRBV19, the J call TRBJ1-1; D is possibly TRBD1 (5 bases). The CDR3 contains 13 residues. The V gene lost 7 bases and the J gene lost 11 bases, with 20 bases spanning the gap. The germline V gene has CDR1 LNHDA and CDR2 SQIVND (reference sequence). Here the CDR3 DNA reads TGTGCCAGTACCCCGCTGGGGCTAGTGGGGGCTTTCTTT. Its translation is CASTPLGLVGAFF.

This chain connects TRBV7-8 to TRBJ1-1; no firm D call. The CDR3 consists of 13 residues. Germline values: CDR1 SGHVS, CDR2 FQNEAQ. V dropped 6 bases and J dropped 1 base, with 9 bases sitting between them. The CDR3 nucleotides read TGTGCCAGCAGATACACGGGGAACACTGAAGCTTTCTTT. Its protein product is CASRYTGNTEAFF.

This CDR3 reads CASSLSPAGGGGELFF. The CDR3 nucleotides read TGTGCCAGCAGCTTATCGCCTGCCGGGGGTGGCGGGGAGCTGTTTTTT. The V and J genes are TRBV7-6 and TRBJ2-2, with D perhaps matching TRBD2 (6 bases). Deletions cut 2 bases from V and 7 bases from J, with 17 bases between. The CDR3 has 16 residues. Germline values: CDR1 SGHVS, CDR2 FNYEAQ.

In its sample, this clone was seen once. V is TRBV7-2 and J is TRBJ1-3; no firm D call. V lost 2 bases and J 0 bases, leaving 8 bases between the germline ends. CDR3 size: 15 residues. Per germline, CDR1 SGHTA and CDR2 FQGNSA. CDR3 residues: CASSLRLISGNTIYF. The CDR3 DNA sequence: TGTGCCAGCAGCTTACGACTGATCTCTGGAAACACCATATATTTT.

The chain combines TRBV19 with TRBJ2-5; tentative D call: TRBD1 (7 bases). CDR3 size: 15 residues. CDR1 is LNHDA and CDR2 is SQIVND in the germline V gene (reference sequence). Trimming removed 3 bases at V and 4 bases at J, with 15 bases between. CDR3 residues: CASSIARGELETQYF. CDR3 in DNA: TGTGCCAGTAGTATTGCCAGGGGGGAATTAGAGACCCAGTACTTC.

V gene TRBV5-8 combines with J gene TRBJ1-5; TRBD1 is a possible D gene (6 bases). This CDR3 comprises 16 residues. Between the trimmed V and J ends, which lost 1 base and 3 bases, there was a span of 14 bases. Germline values: CDR1 SGHTS, CDR2 YDEGEE. Here the CDR3 DNA reads TGTGCCAGCAGCTTGCATACTGGACAGTACAATCAGCCCCAGCATTTT. Translating it yields CASSLHTGQYNQPQHF.